The 14 T cell receptor beta chains below were found in one sample sequenced in a study of T-cell memory formation after mild COVID-19. Via MiXCR, TCRdb re-called the 5' RACE reads, giving one row per CDR3 protein. The sample contains about 82,000 distinct CDR3 sequences, 10% to 15% of which appear only once. Specimen: PBMCs or a T cell subset sorted from them (not recorded which). These receptors all stem from an adult woman who had mild COVID-19 (a few samples of this study predate the infection). Cell type and time point are not known.

This clonotype appeared a few times. The chain recombines TRBV27 with TRBJ2-7; 9 bases line up with TRBD1. The CDR3 totals 14 residues. V lost 4 bases, J lost 3 bases, and 4 bases stayed unmatched. Per the germline V gene, CDR1 is MNHEY and CDR2 is SMNVEV (reference sequence). This chain's CDR3 is CASSSDRGFYEQYF. The CDR3 DNA is TGTGCCAGCAGTTCCGACAGGGGGTTCTACGAGCAGTACTTC.

The V and J genes are TRBV7-3 and TRBJ1-1; D not certain. V lost 4 bases to trimming and J lost 0 bases, with 6 bases between them. The CDR3 extends over 13 amino acids. Germline-derived CDR1 and CDR2 are SGHTA and FQGTGA. The DNA of the CDR3 is TGTGCCAGCAGCTGGGCCTTGAACACTGAAGCTTTCTTT. Translation: CASSWALNTEAFF.

This clonotype turned up a few times. This chain links TRBV6-6 with TRBJ2-7; TRBD1 agrees at 7 bases. Trimming took 8 bases from V and 3 from J; bases not matched to a gene: 4. Germline values: CDR1 MNHNY, CDR2 SVGAGI (reference sequence). The CDR3 length is 12 residues. The CDR3 protein is CASLGQNYEQYF. The CDR3 nucleotides read TGTGCCAGCTTGGGACAGAACTACGAGCAGTACTTC.

This clonotype was recorded at least ten times. This rearrangement joins TRBV29-1 to TRBJ2-1; weak D call: TRBD2 (6 bases). The CDR3 is 14 residues long. Per the germline V gene, CDR1 is SQVTM and CDR2 is ANQGSEA. V lost 6 bases to trimming and J lost 8 bases, with 20 bases between them. This CDR3 reads CSVPTGGVSHEQFF. In nucleotides, the CDR3 is TGCAGCGTGCCAACAGGAGGGGTTTCCCATGAGCAGTTCTTC.

This chain uses TRBV10-3 with TRBJ2-7; 7 bases agree with TRBD1. V trimming: 4 bases; J trimming: 2 bases; junction bases outside the gene matches: 5. This CDR3 has 14 residues. CDR1 ENHRY and CDR2 SYGVKD come from the germline V gene. The CDR3 here is CAISAGQRTYEQYF. CDR3 in DNA: TGTGCCATCAGTGCGGGACAGCGTACCTACGAGCAGTACTTC.

This clonotype came up a few times. The CDR3 bases are TGTGCCAGCAGTTTCGCCACAGGGGGGTTATCCTACGAGCAGTACTTC. Its translation is CASSFATGGLSYEQYF. This chain links TRBV27 with TRBJ2-7, with TRBD1 matching 8 bases. V lost 3 bases to trimming and J lost 1 base; unmatched junction nucleotides: 8. Germline assignment: CDR1 MNHEY and CDR2 SMNVEV (reference sequence). This CDR3 is 16 amino acids long.

The chain joins TRBV4-1 to TRBJ1-2; 7 bases line up with TRBD1. This CDR3 is 15 amino acids long. The J segment lost 4 bases and the V segment lost 3 bases, leaving 8 bases of the junction unmatched. Germline assignment: CDR1 MGHRA and CDR2 YSYEKL. DNA of the CDR3: TGCGCCAGCAGCCACGGTAGGGGGCCAGGCTATGGCTACACCTTC. Translating gives CASSHGRGPGYGYTF.

V is TRBV12-3 or TRBV12-4 and J is TRBJ2-2; 8 bases are shared with TRBD2. The CDR3 loop spans 17 amino acids. V lost 5 bases and J lost 1; bases outside the gene matches: 9. CDR3 residues: CASSPPGGGENTGELFF. CDR3 coding DNA: TGTGCCAGCAGTCCACCCGGGGGGGGGGAGAACACCGGGGAGCTGTTTTTT.

V gene TRBV10-3 combines with J gene TRBJ2-5; no clear D. Germline CDR1 is ENHRY and CDR2 is SYGVKD. The germline V and J ends were trimmed by 2 bases and 5 bases, with 6 bases remaining between them. This CDR3 spans 12 amino acids. CDR3 loop: CAISEAWETQYF. The CDR3 nucleotides read TGTGCCATCAGTGAGGCTTGGGAGACCCAGTACTTC.

The chain is built from TRBV19 and TRBJ2-2, with D hard to call. Trimming left V 3 bases short and J 2 bases short, with 10 bases between. CDR1 is LNHDA and CDR2 is SQIVND in the germline V gene (reference sequence). The CDR3 extends over 15 amino acids. In DNA, the CDR3 is TGTGCCAGTAGTATCTTCGGCCCAAACACCGGGGAGCTGTTTTTT. This codes for CASSIFGPNTGELFF.

The J gene is TRBJ2-5, the V gene TRBV16; the match to TRBD2 covers 7 bases. The J segment lost 3 bases and the V segment lost 4 bases, leaving 14 bases of the junction unmatched. The CDR3 spans 17 residues. Germline V gene sequence: CDR1 KGHSY, CDR2 FQNENV. CDR3 DNA sequence: TGTGCCAGCAGCCCCCCCTTGGTTCGGGAGGCCGAAGAGACCCAGTACTTC. It codes for CASSPPLVREAEETQYF.

V is TRBV4-1 and J is TRBJ2-1; 9 bases are a match to TRBD2. The V gene's germline CDR1 is MGHRA and CDR2 YSYEKL. The CDR3 totals 16 residues. V lost 4 bases, J lost 2 bases, and 6 bases stayed unmatched. The CDR3 DNA is TGCGCCAGCAGCCGAGCGGGGGGTACAACCTACAATGAGCAGTTCTTC. Its translation: CASSRAGGTTYNEQFF.

The rearrangement links TRBV4-3 to TRBJ2-7; 8 bases agree with TRBD1. In germline, CDR1 is LGHNA, CDR2 YSLEER. The junction had 7 bases not matched to a gene; V was cut back by 1 base and J by 5 bases. The CDR3 totals 15 residues. The CDR3 DNA is TGCGCCAGCAGCCAAGTGCCAGGGGGCACAGACGAGCAGTACTTC. Encoded protein: CASSQVPGGTDEQYF.

CDR3 amino acids: CASSPREATEAFF. The CDR3 nucleotides read TGCGCCAGCAGCCCACGGGAGGCAACTGAAGCTTTCTTT. The chain couples TRBV4-3 to TRBJ1-1, with no clear D. The CDR3 is 13 residues long. The V end lost 4 bases, the J end lost 5 bases, and 11 bases lay between the germline ends. CDR1 and CDR2 (germline): LGHNA, YSLEER.